The rows below give T cell receptor beta chains drawn from one sample of a study of T cell clusters in autoimmune cytopenias. With the multiplex PCR reads reprocessed, TCRdb shows one record per CDR3 protein and no DNA. This repertoire includes around 4,000 distinct CDR3 sequences. Sequencing was carried out using peripheral blood. All receptors come from a human donor with an autoimmune cytopenia or autoimmune hepatitis (not recorded which). Each CDR3 is given with its conserved first and last residue. Fields, in order: clone size, V gene, J gene, CDR3 protein. Clone size, where shown, is once, few, many, or a class for clones that have expanded.

NA	TRBV6-2/TRBV6-3	TRBJ2-1	CASSYSIAGDYNEQFF
NA	TRBV27	TRBJ2-7	CASSPPGGLRSEQYF
NA	TRBV5-1	TRBJ2-5	CASSFGETQYF
NA	TRBV19	TRBJ1-2	CASSPTTGVYGYTF
NA	TRBV6-5	TRBJ2-6	CASSDHAGTGANVLTF
medium-sized	TRBV18	TRBJ2-5	CASSPGWETQYF
NA	TRBV19	TRBJ1-1	CASSSVLNTEAFF
NA	TRBV5-1	TRBJ2-5	CASASGSATPETQYF
NA	TRBV19	TRBJ2-2	CASVRLAGYTGELFF
medium-sized	TRBV6-6	TRBJ2-3	CASSPGGRRGEVDTQYF
NA	TRBV30	TRBJ1-5	CAWSAGQNQPQHF
NA	TRBV19	TRBJ2-5	CASHSRVTETQYF
NA	TRBV6-5	TRBJ2-6	CASSYHQGSANVLTF
NA	TRBV6-1	TRBJ2-6	CASSGPDSGANVLTF
NA	TRBV6-5	TRBJ2-3	CASRSVAGPSGDTQYF
NA	TRBV19	TRBJ2-5	CASSRESKDRGPETQYF
NA	TRBV6-5	TRBJ1-5	CASSKTGGSNQPQHF
medium-sized	TRBV12-3/TRBV12-4	TRBJ2-3	CASTKADTQYF
NA	TRBV10-2	TRBJ1-4	CATRPPTNEKLFF
medium-sized	TRBV18	TRBJ2-7	CASSQGVYLEQYF
NA	TRBV19	TRBJ2-5	CASSISGTSGRRETQYF
NA	TRBV19	TRBJ2-7	CASSTLWTSGSEQYF
NA	TRBV30	TRBJ2-7	CAWSADRGLYEQYF
NA	TRBV30	TRBJ1-3	CAWAGASVGTIYF
NA	TRBV19	TRBJ1-2	CASRGTTGRGDYGYTF
NA	TRBV12-3/TRBV12-4	TRBJ2-7	CASSLQVPYEQYF
NA	TRBV6-4	TRBJ2-2	CASSEEIGTGELFF
large	TRBV30	TRBJ1-6	CAWSVPRVISSPLHF
medium-sized	TRBV19	TRBJ2-5	CASSTRTSGRRETQYF
NA	TRBV19	TRBJ2-7	CASSRSRMTYEQYF
medium-sized	TRBV29-1	TRBJ2-5	CSVELTETQYF
medium-sized	TRBV13	TRBJ1-1	CASSSTSGGGTEAFF
medium-sized	TRBV19	TRBJ2-2	CASSILTSGIGNTGELFF
NA	TRBV19	TRBJ1-4	CAVRGVGEGEKLFF
large	TRBV29-1	TRBJ2-1	CSVEGLGVVAQFF
medium-sized	TRBV29-1	TRBJ2-2	CSVDGLAGGRTGELFF
NA	TRBV27	TRBJ1-2	CASSLGQGFYGYTF
NA	TRBV19	TRBJ1-6	CASKDPYNSPLHF
NA	TRBV5-1	TRBJ2-3	CASSLGPRQGSPDTQYF
NA	TRBV6-6	TRBJ2-7	CASSYSAQTYEQYF
NA	TRBV6-5	TRBJ1-6	CASSHRGAEPLHF
NA	TRBV6-2/TRBV6-3	TRBJ2-3	CASRPPGAGVRDTQYF
medium-sized	TRBV29-1	TRBJ2-1	CSVEGQNSYNEQFF
NA	TRBV20-1	TRBJ1-2	CSASPPVGYGYTF
medium-sized	TRBV19	TRBJ1-1	CASSIIGGSTEAFF
medium-sized	TRBV6-5	TRBJ1-2	CASSFQTGAAYGYTF
NA	TRBV7-6	TRBJ2-1	CASSPDRGAGVADEQFF
NA	TRBV11-2	TRBJ2-1	CASSLARYAEQFF